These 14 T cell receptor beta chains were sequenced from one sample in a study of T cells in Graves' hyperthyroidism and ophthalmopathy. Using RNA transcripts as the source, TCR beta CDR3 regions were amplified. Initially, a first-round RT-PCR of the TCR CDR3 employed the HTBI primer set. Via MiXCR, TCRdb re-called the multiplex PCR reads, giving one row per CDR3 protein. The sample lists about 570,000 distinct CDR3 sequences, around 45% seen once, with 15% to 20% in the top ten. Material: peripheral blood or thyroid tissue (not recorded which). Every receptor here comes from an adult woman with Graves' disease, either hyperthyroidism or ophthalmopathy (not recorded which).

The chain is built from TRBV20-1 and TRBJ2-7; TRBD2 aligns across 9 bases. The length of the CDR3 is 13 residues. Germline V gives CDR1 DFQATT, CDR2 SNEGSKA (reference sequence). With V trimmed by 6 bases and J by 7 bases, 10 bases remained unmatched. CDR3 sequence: CSAPAGLAGEQYF. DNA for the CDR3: TGCAGTGCGCCCGCGGGACTAGCCGGGGAGCAGTACTTC.

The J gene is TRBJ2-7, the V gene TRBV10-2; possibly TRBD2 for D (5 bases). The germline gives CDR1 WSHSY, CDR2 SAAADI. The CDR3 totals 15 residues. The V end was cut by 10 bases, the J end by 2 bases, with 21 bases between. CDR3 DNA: TGCGCCACTTTAATGGGCAGGACTTCCACCTACGAGCAGTACTTC. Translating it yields CATLMGRTSTYEQYF.

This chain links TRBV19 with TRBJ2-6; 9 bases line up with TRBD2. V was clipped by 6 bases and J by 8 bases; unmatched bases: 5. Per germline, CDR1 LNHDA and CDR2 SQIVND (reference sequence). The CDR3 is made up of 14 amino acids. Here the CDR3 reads CASREAGGPNVLTF. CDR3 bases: TGTGCCAGTAGGGAGGCGGGAGGGCCCAACGTCCTGACTTTC.

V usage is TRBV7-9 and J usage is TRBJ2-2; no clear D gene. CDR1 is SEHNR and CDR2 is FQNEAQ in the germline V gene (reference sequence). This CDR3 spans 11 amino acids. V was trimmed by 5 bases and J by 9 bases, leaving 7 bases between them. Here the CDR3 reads CASSHTRELFF. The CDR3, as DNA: TGTGCCAGCAGCCATACCCGGGAGCTGTTTTTT. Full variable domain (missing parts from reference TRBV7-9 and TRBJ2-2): DTGVSQNPRHKITKRGQNVTFRCDPISEHNRLYWYRQTLGQGPEFLTYFQNEAQLEKSRLLSDRFSAERPKGSFSTLEIQRTEQGDSAMYLCASSHTRELFFGEGSRLTVL.

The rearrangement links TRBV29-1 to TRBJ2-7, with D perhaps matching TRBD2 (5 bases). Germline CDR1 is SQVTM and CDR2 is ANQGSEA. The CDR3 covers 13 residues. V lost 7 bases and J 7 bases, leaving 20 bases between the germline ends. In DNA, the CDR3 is TGCAGCGCTTCCACTAGGTATCGCTGGGAGCAGTACTTC. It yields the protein CSASTRYRWEQYF.

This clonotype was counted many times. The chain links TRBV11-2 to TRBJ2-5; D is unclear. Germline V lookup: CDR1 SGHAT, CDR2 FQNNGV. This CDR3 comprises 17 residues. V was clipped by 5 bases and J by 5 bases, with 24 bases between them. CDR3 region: CASSLRGGSLNRETQYF. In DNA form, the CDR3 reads TGTGCCAGCAGCCTACGTGGTGGGTCCTTAAATCGGGAGACCCAGTACTTC.

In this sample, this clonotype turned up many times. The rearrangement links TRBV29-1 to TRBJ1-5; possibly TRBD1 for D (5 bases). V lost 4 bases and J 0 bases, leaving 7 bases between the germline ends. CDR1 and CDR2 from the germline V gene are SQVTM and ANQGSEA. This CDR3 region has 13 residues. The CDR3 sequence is CSVGGGSNQPQHF. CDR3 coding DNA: TGCAGCGTTGGGGGGGGTAGCAATCAGCCCCAGCATTTT. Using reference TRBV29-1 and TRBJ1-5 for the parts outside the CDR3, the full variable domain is SAVISQKPSRDICQRGTSLTIQCQVDSQVTMMFWYRQQPGQSLTLIATANQGSEATYESGFVIDKFPISRPNLTFSTLTVSNMSPEDSSIYLCSVGGGSNQPQHFGDGTRLSIL.

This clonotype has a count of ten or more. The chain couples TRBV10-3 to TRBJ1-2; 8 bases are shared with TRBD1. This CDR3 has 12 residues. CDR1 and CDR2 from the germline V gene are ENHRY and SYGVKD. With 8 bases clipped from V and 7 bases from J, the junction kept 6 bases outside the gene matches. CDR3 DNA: TGTGCCATCGGAGCAGGGGGCAGTGGCTACACCTTC. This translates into CAIGAGGSGYTF.

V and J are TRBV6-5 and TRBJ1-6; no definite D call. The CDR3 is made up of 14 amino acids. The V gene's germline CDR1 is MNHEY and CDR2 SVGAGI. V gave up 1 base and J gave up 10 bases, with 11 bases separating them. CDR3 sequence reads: CASSYLTEASPLHF. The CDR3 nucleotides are TGTGCCAGCAGTTACTTAACTGAGGCATCACCCCTCCACTTT.

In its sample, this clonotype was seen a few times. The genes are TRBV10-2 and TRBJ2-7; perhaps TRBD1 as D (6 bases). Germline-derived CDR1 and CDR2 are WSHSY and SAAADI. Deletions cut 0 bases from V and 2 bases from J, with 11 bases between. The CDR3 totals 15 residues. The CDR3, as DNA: TGCGCCAGCAGTGAGTCGACATACAGGGCCTACGAGCAGTACTTC. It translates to CASSESTYRAYEQYF.

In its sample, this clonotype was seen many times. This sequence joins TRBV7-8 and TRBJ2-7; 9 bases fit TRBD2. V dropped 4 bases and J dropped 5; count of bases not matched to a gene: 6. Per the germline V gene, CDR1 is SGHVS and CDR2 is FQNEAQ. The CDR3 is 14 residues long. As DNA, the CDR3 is TGTGCCAGCAGCTATAGCGGGAGAACCCACGAGCAGTACTTC. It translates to CASSYSGRTHEQYF.

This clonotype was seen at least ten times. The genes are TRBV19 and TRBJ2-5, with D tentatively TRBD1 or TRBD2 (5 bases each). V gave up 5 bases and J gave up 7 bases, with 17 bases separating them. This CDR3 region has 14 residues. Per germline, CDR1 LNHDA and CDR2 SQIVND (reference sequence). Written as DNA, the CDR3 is TGTGCCAGTAGTGATGTCGGGGCTAGTGTGACCCAGTACTTC. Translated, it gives CASSDVGASVTQYF.

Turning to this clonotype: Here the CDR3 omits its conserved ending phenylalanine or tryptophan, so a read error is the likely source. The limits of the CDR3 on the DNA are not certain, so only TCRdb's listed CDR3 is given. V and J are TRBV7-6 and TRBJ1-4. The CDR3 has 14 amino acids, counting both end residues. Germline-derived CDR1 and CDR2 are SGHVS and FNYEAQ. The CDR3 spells CASSLRGGDLTFGP.

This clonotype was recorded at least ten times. CDR3 sequence reads: CASSVGQNTFYGYTF. DNA for the CDR3: TGTGCCAGCAGCGTGGGACAGAACACCTTCTATGGCTACACCTTC. This chain connects TRBV6-1 to TRBJ1-2; 7 nucleotides align to TRBD1. The CDR3 runs to 15 residues. Germline V gene lookup returns CDR1 MNHNS and CDR2 SASEGT. The ends lost 6 bases at V and 4 bases at J; junction bases unmatched: 11.